These 21 T cell receptor beta chains were sequenced from one sample in a study of T-cell memory formation after mild COVID-19. In TCRdb, the 5' RACE reads were re-called with MiXCR into one record per CDR3 protein. The table lists 350,000 to 500,000 distinct CDR3 sequences, approximately 20% of them singletons. Input material: PBMCs or a T cell subset sorted from them (not recorded which). The source of these receptors is an adult woman who had mild COVID-19 (a few samples of this study predate the infection). Cell type and time point are not known.

This clonotype was seen a few times. The chain recombines TRBV4-3 with TRBJ2-7; 7 nucleotides agree with TRBD2. In germline, CDR1 is LGHNA, CDR2 YSLEER. The CDR3 is 15 residues long. V lost 3 bases, J lost 5 bases, and 10 bases stayed unmatched. In nucleotides, the CDR3 is TGCGCCAGCAGCCACGGAACGGGGGGAGTTGACGAGCAGTACTTC. Amino acids: CASSHGTGGVDEQYF.

The chain employs TRBV27 and TRBJ1-1, with 8 bases lining up with TRBD1. V was pared by 8 bases and J by 0 bases, with 2 bases of the junction left unmatched. Looked up from germline, CDR1 is MNHEY and CDR2 is SMNVEV (reference sequence). The CDR3 extends over 13 amino acids. This chain's CDR3 is CASRTGMNTEAFF. As DNA, the CDR3 is TGTGCCAGCCGGACAGGGATGAACACTGAAGCTTTCTTT.

This chain joins TRBV12-3 or TRBV12-4 and TRBJ2-1; TRBD2 matches 16 bases. Trimming took 3 bases from V and 5 from J; bases not matched to a gene: 7. This CDR3 has 18 amino acids. This CDR3 reads CASSFGTSGGAGNNEQFF. The CDR3 bases are TGTGCCAGCAGTTTTGGGACTAGCGGGGGGGCCGGCAACAATGAGCAGTTCTTC.

This chain connects TRBV4-1 to TRBJ2-7; D unclear. The germline V gene has CDR1 MGHRA and CDR2 YSYEKL. Trimming took 0 bases from V and 6 from J, leaving 12 bases between them. CDR3 length: 14 amino acids. The CDR3 bases are TGCGCCAGCAGCCAAGATTACCTGGAGCGCGAGCAGTACTTC. Translated, it gives CASSQDYLEREQYF.

The chain links TRBV7-2 to TRBJ2-4; D is undetermined. The CDR3 is 12 amino acids. The V and J ends lost 1 base and 6 bases respectively, with 4 bases between them. Germline V gene sequence: CDR1 SGHTA, CDR2 FQGNSA. CDR3 coding DNA: TGTGCCAGCAGCTTAGTCTCAAACATTCAGTACTTC. Its translation is CASSLVSNIQYF. Complete variable domain (other parts from reference TRBV7-2 and TRBJ2-4): GAGVSQSPSNKVTEKGKDVELRCDPISGHTALYWYRQSLGQGLEFLIYFQGNSAPDKSGLPSDRFSAERTGGSVSTLTIQRTQQEDSAVYLCASSLVSNIQYFGAGTRLSVL.

The rearrangement joins TRBV5-1 to TRBJ2-1; a possible D gene is TRBD1 (5 bases). The germline V gene encodes CDR1 SGHRS and CDR2 YFSETQ. The CDR3 totals 13 residues. V was clipped by 0 bases and J by 5 bases, with 6 bases between them. The chain's CDR3 is CASSLDRHNEQFF. DNA for the CDR3: TGCGCCAGCAGCTTGGACAGGCACAATGAGCAGTTCTTC.

The rearrangement uses TRBV5-4 and TRBJ2-3; no definite D call. Germline loops: CDR1 SGHNT, CDR2 YYREEE (reference sequence). V lost 1 base and J lost 1, with 10 bases in between. The CDR3 totals 15 residues. The CDR3 bases are TGTGCCAGCAGCTTGTTGAACTACGGCACAGATACGCAGTATTTT. It codes for CASSLLNYGTDTQYF.

The V call is TRBV6-5, the J call TRBJ2-3; 7 bases fit TRBD1. This CDR3 has 14 residues. Looked up from germline, CDR1 is MNHEY and CDR2 is SVGAGI. The J segment lost 1 base and the V segment lost 8 bases, leaving 6 bases of the junction unmatched. Here the CDR3 reads CASGADRGTDTQYF. The CDR3 nucleotides read TGTGCCAGCGGGGCCGACAGGGGCACAGATACGCAGTATTTT.

This chain links TRBV15 with TRBJ2-3; D is perhaps TRBD1 or TRBD2 (5 bases each). V shed 0 bases and J shed 1 base, with 8 bases lying between them. The length of the CDR3 is 15 residues. CDR1 is LNHNV and CDR2 is YYDKDF in the germline V gene (reference sequence). Here the CDR3 reads CATSREGPGTDTQYF. The CDR3 DNA sequence: TGTGCCACCAGCAGAGAGGGACCGGGCACAGATACGCAGTATTTT.

The rearrangement uses TRBV5-6 and TRBJ2-1; TRBD2 agrees at 11 bases. Trimming took 9 bases from V and 6 from J; bases not matched to a gene: 8. The germline V gene encodes CDR1 SGHDT and CDR2 YYEEEE. The CDR3 totals 14 residues. The CDR3 region has the DNA TGTGCCACCTCCCCCGGGACTAGCGGCAATGAGCAGTTCTTC. This sequence encodes CATSPGTSGNEQFF.

The rearrangement joins TRBV6-6 to TRBJ1-2; 9 nucleotides match TRBD1. This CDR3 has 17 residues. Germline V lookup: CDR1 MNHNY, CDR2 SVGAGI (reference sequence). V shed 6 bases and J 7 bases; nucleotides not matched to a gene: 18. CDR3 nucleotide sequence: TGTGCCAGCAGCCCCACCCAACCGGGACAGGGATCCAGTGGCTACACCTTC. It specifies CASSPTQPGQGSSGYTF.

The chain is built from TRBV7-8 and TRBJ2-1; perhaps TRBD1 as D (6 bases). The CDR3 runs to 15 residues. V was pared by 6 bases and J by 0 bases, with 12 bases between. Germline CDR1 reads SGHVS; CDR2 reads FQNEAQ. The CDR3 region has the DNA TGTGCCAGCAGGGCCGGGACAAGCTCCTACAATGAGCAGTTCTTC. Its translation is CASRAGTSSYNEQFF.

The chain has TRBV4-1 and TRBJ2-3; no reliable D call. The CDR3 contains 15 residues. CDR1 and CDR2 from the germline V gene are MGHRA and YSYEKL. V was pared by 0 bases and J by 4 bases, with 11 bases between. In DNA form, the CDR3 reads TGCGCCAGCAGCCAAGATATCAGACGCCCAGATACGCAGTATTTT. It codes for CASSQDIRRPDTQYF.

This chain uses TRBV6-1 with TRBJ2-5; 9 nucleotides match TRBD1. Germline V gene lookup returns CDR1 MNHNS and CDR2 SASEGT. Losses at the gene ends were 5 bases for V and 4 bases for J; bases not matched to a gene: 5. The CDR3 is 14 residues long. This CDR3 reads CASSKGTGRETQYF. The CDR3 nucleotides read TGTGCCAGCAGTAAAGGGACAGGGAGAGAGACCCAGTACTTC.

J is TRBJ2-7 and V is TRBV7-6; the D call may be TRBD1 or TRBD2 (5 bases each). CDR1 SGHVS and CDR2 FNYEAQ come from the germline V gene. V lost 2 bases, J lost 2 bases, and 22 bases lay in between. The CDR3 runs 18 residues. The CDR3 loop reads CASSLISHGTGRAYEQYF. CDR3 sequence (DNA): TGTGCCAGCAGCTTAATCTCTCATGGGACGGGCCGGGCCTACGAGCAGTACTTC.

This clonotype has a handful of counts. V usage is TRBV12-3 or TRBV12-4 and J usage is TRBJ1-6, with 9 bases fitting TRBD1. CDR3 length equals 15 residues. Trimming removed 5 bases from V and 7 bases from J; junction bases left unmatched: 6. This CDR3 is CASSPWGQGNSPLHF. For the CDR3, the DNA is TGTGCCAGCAGTCCCTGGGGACAGGGAAATTCACCCCTCCACTTT.

This chain uses TRBV6-2 or TRBV6-3 with TRBJ2-1, with TRBD2 as a possible D gene (6 bases). The CDR3 spans 15 residues. Germline CDR1 is MNHEY and CDR2 is SVGEGT. V was clipped by 4 bases and J by 6 bases, with 16 bases between them. Written as DNA, the CDR3 is TGTGCCAGCAGTTTGGAGGGCGGCCCCACCAATGAGCAGTTCTTC. This sequence encodes CASSLEGGPTNEQFF.

V usage is TRBV29-1 and J usage is TRBJ2-1, with 11 positions matching TRBD2. Germline loops: CDR1 SQVTM, CDR2 ANQGSEA. The CDR3 sequence is 15 residues long. V shed 4 bases, J shed 10 bases, and the junction held 12 bases outside the gene matches. CDR3 sequence reads: CSVAPLAGEGDEQFF. CDR3 sequence (DNA): TGCAGCGTTGCACCACTAGCGGGAGAAGGGGACGAGCAGTTCTTC.

This chain uses TRBV5-1 with TRBJ2-7, with a tentative D call TRBD2 (5 bases). Deletions cut 5 bases from V and 3 bases from J, with 21 bases between. The CDR3 loop spans 16 amino acids. The V gene's germline CDR1 is SGHRS and CDR2 YFSETQ. The CDR3 DNA reads as TGCGCCAGCAGATCCTCACCCGACACGGGATACTACGAGCAGTACTTC. Its translation is CASRSSPDTGYYEQYF. The whole variable domain, filled in from reference TRBV5-1 and TRBJ2-7, reads KAGVTQTPRYLIKTRGQQVTLSCSPISGHRSVSWYQQTPGQGLQFLFEYFSETQRNKGNFPGRFSGRQFSNSRSEMNVSTLELGDSALYLCASRSSPDTGYYEQYFGPGTRLTVT.

The rearrangement links TRBV24-1 to TRBJ2-5; no clear D gene. The V end lost 5 bases, the J end lost 1 base, and 7 bases lay between the germline ends. The CDR3 length is 13 residues. The germline V gene has CDR1 KGHDR and CDR2 SFDVKD. CDR3 nucleotide sequence: TGTGCCACCAGTGTCCGTTTCCAAGAGACCCAGTACTTC. This sequence encodes CATSVRFQETQYF.

Comment on this clonotype: Its ends do not fully match the called genes, so a read error is possible. The V call is TRBV20-1, the J call TRBJ1-6, with D perhaps TRBD1 (5 bases). The germline V gene encodes CDR1 DFQATT and CDR2 SNEGSKA (reference sequence). The CDR3 totals 15 residues. CDR3 in DNA: TGCAGTGCTAGGCCCCCAGGGCGGGATAATTCACCCCTCAACTTT. As protein: CSARPPGRDNSPLNF.